This entry is about one T cell receptor beta chain. This record comes from a study of T cell clones after liver transplantation. Across the whole study: Immunosuppression withdrawal was tried within 2 years after liver transplantation in this trial. Third-party-reactive TCRbeta sequences from pre-transplant mixed lymphocyte reactions served as antigen-independent comparators. Apart from a few HCV-positive recipients, transplants were for non-autoimmune, non-viral reasons.

Produced via immunoSEQ multiplex PCR; TCRdb's table is partial and in-frame only. The sample consists of 68,000 or so clones, about four fifths of them appearing once. V shed 2 bases and J shed 0 bases, with 8 bases lying between them. This CDR3 is 14 amino acids long. Germline V CDR1 and CDR2: MDHEN, SYDVKM. The sample here was CD4+ T cells from blood, taken before liver transplant. This clonotype was obtained from a human donor who received a liver transplant. The genes are TRBV28 and TRBJ2-7; TRBD2 is a possible D gene (5 bases). CDR3 sequence reads: CASSLPGSSYEQYF. The CDR3 region has the DNA TGTGCCAGCAGTTTACCGGGGAGCTCCTACGAGCAGTACTTC.